This passage covers 31 T cell receptor beta chains from one sample sequenced in a study of blood T cell repertoires in COVID-19. Profiling relied on immunoSEQ multiplex PCR, and the TCRdb table lists in-frame clones only, not all of them. The sample gives 140,000 to 150,000 clones, approximately 84% of which show up once; 3% to 3.5% is in the top ten. The specimen sequenced was PBMCs or T cells enriched from blood (not recorded which). Receptors originate from a woman aged 45-65 years with acute COVID-19.

The chain is built from TRBV4-2 and TRBJ2-2; 10 nucleotides align to TRBD1. The CDR3 length is 23 residues. V was clipped by 0 bases and J by 0 bases; unmatched bases: 19. In germline, CDR1 is LGHNA, CDR2 YNFKEQ. The CDR3 protein is CASSQEGDRGQDEGFTNTGELFF. The CDR3 DNA is TGTGCCAGCAGCCAAGAGGGCGACAGGGGGCAGGACGAAGGCTTCACGAACACCGGGGAGCTGTTTTTT.

V is TRBV7-9 and J is TRBJ2-3; no definite D call. The V gene lost 5 bases and the J gene lost 2 bases, with 14 bases spanning the gap. This CDR3 has 15 residues. Germline V gene sequence: CDR1 SEHNR, CDR2 FQNEAQ (reference sequence). CDR3 residues: CASSPRLTFTDTQYF. The DNA of the CDR3 is TGTGCCAGCAGCCCGAGACTGACTTTCACAGATACGCAGTATTTT.

The J gene is TRBJ2-1, the V gene TRBV27, with D perhaps TRBD1 (5 bases). Trimming pared 7 bases from V and 4 bases from J, leaving 14 bases between. Per germline, CDR1 MNHEY and CDR2 SMNVEV (reference sequence). The CDR3 contains 14 residues. The DNA of the CDR3 is TGTGCCAGCAAAAAATTACAGGAGTACAATGAGCAGTTCTTC. This codes for CASKKLQEYNEQFF.

The chain uses TRBV2 and TRBJ1-3; 8 nucleotides line up with TRBD1. J lost 5 bases, V lost 11 bases, and 5 bases had no gene match. Looked up from germline, CDR1 is SNHLY and CDR2 is FYNNEI. This CDR3 has 12 residues. CDR3 DNA: TGTGCCGGAGGACAGGGCAGAAACACCATATATTTT. Its protein product is CAGGQGRNTIYF. Full variable domain (remainder filled in from reference TRBV2 and TRBJ1-3): EPEVTQTPSHQVTQMGQEVILRCVPISNHLYFYWYRQILGQKVEFLVSFYNNEISEKSEIFDDQFSVERPDGSNFTLKIRSTKLEDSAMYFCAGGQGRNTIYFGEGSWLTVV.

The V gene is TRBV18, the J gene TRBJ2-3; 8 positions match TRBD2. V trimming: 4 bases; J trimming: 4 bases; junction bases outside the gene matches: 16. The CDR3 is made up of 18 amino acids. Germline values: CDR1 KGHSH, CDR2 LQKENI. CDR3 amino acids: CASSQASPSAGGPDTQYF. CDR3 nucleotide sequence: TGTGCCAGCTCACAAGCGTCGCCTTCGGCGGGAGGACCAGATACGCAGTATTTT.

The gene calls are TRBV19 and TRBJ2-1, with D perhaps matching TRBD1 (6 bases). V was clipped by 4 bases and J by 1 base, with 11 bases between them. Looked up from germline, CDR1 is LNHDA and CDR2 is SQIVND (reference sequence). CDR3 length: 15 amino acids. For the CDR3, the DNA is TGTGCCAGTAGTAATCAAGGACAGTCCTACAATGAGCAGTTCTTC. Translating it yields CASSNQGQSYNEQFF.

V and J are TRBV9 and TRBJ2-5; D might be TRBD2 (6 bases). V lost 0 bases, J lost 2 bases, and 17 bases lay in between. The germline CDR1 and CDR2 sequences are SGDLS and YYNGEE. This CDR3 region has 17 residues. CDR3 in DNA: TGTGCCAGCAGCGTAGGTCGGAGGGGCCGCCCTCAAGAGACCCAGTACTTC. As protein: CASSVGRRGRPQETQYF.

The J gene is TRBJ1-2, the V gene TRBV10-2; D is undetermined. Looked up from germline, CDR1 is WSHSY and CDR2 is SAAADI. The ends were cut back, 3 bases at V and 5 bases at J, with 19 bases in the middle. The CDR3 runs to 16 residues. The CDR3 loop is CASSDHRDPRTYGYTF. Here the CDR3 DNA reads TGCGCCAGCAGTGATCACCGGGATCCCAGGACGTATGGCTACACCTTC.

This clone was observed once. V usage is TRBV6-5 and J usage is TRBJ2-7; D not certain. CDR1 is MNHEY, CDR2 SVGAGI, per germline. The CDR3 sequence is 12 residues long. Trimming took 4 bases from V and 6 from J, leaving 10 bases between them. The CDR3 DNA reads as TGTGCCAGCAGTTCCGGGTCCCTCGAGCAGTACTTC. Translating it yields CASSSGSLEQYF.

The rearrangement joins TRBV2 to TRBJ2-7; possibly TRBD1 for D (5 bases). V dropped 2 bases and J dropped 2 bases, with 10 bases sitting between them. Germline assignment: CDR1 SNHLY and CDR2 FYNNEI. CDR3 size: 14 residues. CDR3 region: CASSERDSTYEQYF. For the CDR3, the DNA is TGTGCCAGCAGTGAAAGAGACAGTACCTACGAGCAGTACTTC.

This clone was found a few times. The chain's CDR3 is CASRLAAYNEQFF. For the CDR3, the DNA is TGTGCCAGCAGACTAGCGGCTTACAATGAGCAGTTCTTC. This sequence joins TRBV11-2 and TRBJ2-1; 8 nucleotides line up with TRBD2. Germline lookup yields CDR1 SGHAT and CDR2 FQNNGV. V gave up 6 bases and J gave up 4 bases; unmatched junction bases: 2. The CDR3 length is 13 residues. The whole variable domain, filled in from reference TRBV11-2 and TRBJ2-1, reads EAGVAQSPRYKIIEKRQSVAFWCNPISGHATLYWYQQILGQGPKLLIQFQNNGVVDDSQLPKDRFSAERLKGVDSTLKIQPAKLEDSAVYLCASRLAAYNEQFFGPGTRLTVL.

The gene calls are TRBV5-1 and TRBJ2-6; D remains unclear. Germline values: CDR1 SGHRS, CDR2 YFSETQ. This CDR3 spans 16 amino acids. Trimming cost V 4 bases and J 0 bases, with 11 bases left between them. CDR3 sequence reads: CASSPPTDSGANVLTF. The CDR3 DNA follows: TGCGCCAGCAGCCCACCCACTGACTCTGGGGCCAACGTCCTGACTTTC.

The V call is TRBV25-1, the J call TRBJ1-2, with TRBD1 as a possible D gene (6 bases). The CDR3 has 13 amino acids. Trimming removed 6 bases at V and 4 bases at J, with 12 bases between. CDR1 is MGHDK and CDR2 is SYGVNS in the germline V gene. The CDR3 is CASRDSIFYGYTF. As DNA, the CDR3 is TGTGCCAGCAGGGACAGTATCTTCTATGGCTACACCTTC.

The chain links TRBV10-3 to TRBJ2-6; 7 bases agree with TRBD1. With V trimmed by 6 bases and J by 1 base, 9 bases remained unmatched. Germline V gene lookup returns CDR1 ENHRY and CDR2 SYGVKD. CDR3 length: 17 residues. The CDR3 bases are TGTGCCATCAGCGTGGCAGGGGGATGGTCTGGGGCCAACGTCCTGACTTTC. It specifies CAISVAGGWSGANVLTF.

The CDR3 sequence: CASSYGTENGYTF. DNA of the CDR3: TGTGCCAGCAGCTACGGGACAGAGAATGGCTACACCTTC. The V and J genes are TRBV5-6 and TRBJ1-2; 7 nucleotides align to TRBD1. CDR3 length equals 13 residues. J was trimmed by 6 bases and V by 3 bases; bases with no gene match: 5. Germline-derived CDR1 and CDR2 are SGHDT and YYEEEE.

The gene calls are TRBV28 and TRBJ1-3; 9 bases map to TRBD1. Germline CDR1 reads MDHEN; CDR2 reads SYDVKM. The CDR3 has 15 amino acids. V shed 7 bases, J shed 1 base, and the junction held 5 bases outside the gene matches. The CDR3 sequence is CASTGDRGSGNTIYF. For the CDR3, the DNA is TGTGCCAGCACAGGTGACAGGGGGTCTGGAAACACCATATATTTT.

V and J are TRBV15 and TRBJ2-7; the D is unclear. V was shortened by 1 base and J by 4 bases, with 8 bases between the two germline ends. The CDR3 loop spans 13 amino acids. Germline V gene lookup returns CDR1 LNHNV and CDR2 YYDKDF (reference sequence). DNA for the CDR3: TGTGCCACCAGCAGAGTTGCGATGTACGAGCAGTACTTC. It encodes CATSRVAMYEQYF.

The genes are TRBV2 and TRBJ1-5; no definite D call. CDR3 length: 14 amino acids. V lost 2 bases and J lost 0, with 5 bases in between. CDR1 is SNHLY, CDR2 FYNNEI, per germline. DNA of the CDR3: TGTGCCAGCAGTGAAATTTATAGCAATCAGCCCCAGCATTTT. It is translated as CASSEIYSNQPQHF.

The chain links TRBV5-4 to TRBJ1-3, with TRBD1 matching 9 bases. This CDR3 has 15 amino acids. Germline trimming cut 3 bases from V and 4 bases from J; bases unmatched to any gene: 5. Germline values: CDR1 SGHNT, CDR2 YYREEE (reference sequence). The chain's CDR3 is CASSSGQGKGNTIYF. The CDR3 DNA reads TGTGCCAGCAGCTCGGGACAGGGAAAAGGAAACACCATATATTTT.

CDR3 in amino acids: CASSSTTGSDREKLFF. The CDR3 bases are TGTGCCAGCAGCTCCACCACAGGGTCGGATCGCGAAAAACTGTTTTTT. This chain joins TRBV7-9 and TRBJ1-4; D is possibly TRBD1 (6 bases). This CDR3 is built from 16 residues. Trimming removed 4 bases at V and 8 bases at J, with 20 bases between. Germline V gene sequence: CDR1 SEHNR, CDR2 FQNEAQ (reference sequence).

This clone has just a few counts. The J gene is TRBJ2-3, the V gene TRBV5-6; a weak D match, TRBD1 (5 bases). The CDR3 sequence is 16 residues long. CDR1 is SGHDT, CDR2 YYEEEE, per germline. V lost 0 bases, J lost 8 bases, and 19 bases lay in between. CDR3 coding DNA: TGTGCCAGCAGCTTGGAAAGGGGCCCAAGGGGTGCTACGCAGTATTTT. As protein: CASSLERGPRGATQYF.

V usage is TRBV28 and J usage is TRBJ1-2; D ambiguous. The length of the CDR3 is 13 residues. Germline-derived CDR1 and CDR2 are MDHEN and SYDVKM. V lost 6 bases, J lost 0 bases, and 8 bases lay in between. The CDR3 sequence: CASRTTANYGYTF. The CDR3 coding sequence is TGTGCCAGCAGGACGACTGCTAACTATGGCTACACCTTC.

The chain is built from TRBV7-9 and TRBJ1-1, with D unclear. This CDR3 has 13 amino acids. V lost 5 bases, J lost 1 base, and 8 bases lay in between. The germline gives CDR1 SEHNR, CDR2 FQNEAQ (reference sequence). CDR3 sequence reads: CASSVTPNTEAFF. The CDR3 region has the DNA TGTGCCAGCAGCGTCACACCGAACACTGAAGCTTTCTTT.

The rearrangement uses TRBV6-5 and TRBJ2-7, with 8 nucleotides matching TRBD1. The germline CDR1 and CDR2 sequences are MNHEY and SVGAGI. The CDR3 consists of 15 residues. V lost 6 bases to trimming and J lost 5 bases; unmatched junction nucleotides: 12. The CDR3 nucleotides read TGTGCCAGCAGGGCCCAGGACAGGGCGAAAAACGAGCAGTACTTC. Residues: CASRAQDRAKNEQYF.

The gene calls are TRBV4-3 and TRBJ2-1; 10 bases are shared with TRBD1. The J segment lost 0 bases and the V segment lost 0 bases, leaving 8 bases of the junction unmatched. This CDR3 contains 19 residues. In germline, CDR1 is LGHNA, CDR2 YSLEER. The CDR3 DNA is TGCGCCAGCAGCCAAGATATGCGGGACAGGGGACTCTCCTACAATGAGCAGTTCTTC. Translating it yields CASSQDMRDRGLSYNEQFF.

This clone was recorded a few times. The chain has TRBV5-1 and TRBJ2-5, with a tentative D call TRBD1 (5 bases). The germline gives CDR1 SGHRS, CDR2 YFSETQ. This CDR3 has 14 residues. V was clipped by 4 bases and J by 5 bases, with 15 bases between them. The DNA of the CDR3 is TGCGCCAGCAGCCTTCAGGGTTTGGAGGAGACCCAGTACTTC. Its translation is CASSLQGLEETQYF.

This chain links TRBV4-2 with TRBJ2-7; perhaps TRBD2 as D (5 bases). Germline lookup yields CDR1 LGHNA and CDR2 YNFKEQ. Trimming left V 0 bases short and J 4 bases short, with 10 bases between. CDR3 size: 14 residues. The CDR3 loop reads CASSQDRTSYEQYF. The CDR3 bases are TGTGCCAGCAGCCAAGATCGGACTTCTTACGAGCAGTACTTC.

The chain recombines TRBV14 with TRBJ2-1, with 8 positions matching TRBD2. Germline CDR1 SGHDN, CDR2 FVKESK. The CDR3 spans 15 residues. With 6 bases clipped from V and 10 bases from J, the junction kept 14 bases outside the gene matches. Here the CDR3 reads CASRLLAELIREQFF. DNA for the CDR3: TGTGCCAGCAGACTACTAGCGGAGCTAATTAGGGAGCAGTTCTTC. Variable domain in full (rest from reference TRBV14 and TRBJ2-1): EAGVTQFPSHSVIEKGQTVTLRCDPISGHDNLYWYRRVMGKEIKFLLHFVKESKQDESGMPNNRFLAERTGGTYSTLKVQPAELEDSGVYFCASRLLAELIREQFFGPGTRLTVL.

The V call is TRBV10-3, the J call TRBJ2-3; D is perhaps TRBD1 (6 bases). CDR1 ENHRY and CDR2 SYGVKD come from the germline V gene. The CDR3 extends over 15 amino acids. Trimming removed 6 bases from V and 2 bases from J, with 15 bases in between. The CDR3 region is CAIRERDIPTDTQYF. CDR3 in DNA: TGTGCCATCAGGGAGAGGGACATACCCACAGATACGCAGTATTTT.

In this sample, this clone turned up a few times. The V call is TRBV9, the J call TRBJ1-3; D not resolved. The CDR3 extends over 17 amino acids. Germline CDR1 reads SGDLS; CDR2 reads YYNGEE. V lost 0 bases and J 0 bases, leaving 13 bases between the germline ends. CDR3 sequence: CASSVESIGDSGNTIYF. For the CDR3, the DNA is TGTGCCAGCAGCGTAGAATCGATCGGGGACTCTGGAAACACCATATATTTT.

This clone was detected only once. This chain connects TRBV30 to TRBJ1-4; TRBD1 matches at 7 bases. V gave up 2 bases and J gave up 2 bases; unmatched junction bases: 14. The CDR3 is 18 residues long. Germline CDR1 GTSNPN, CDR2 SVGIG (reference sequence). The CDR3 DNA reads TGTGCCTGGAGTTCTTCCCTCCGACAGGGCCCGACTAATGAAAAACTGTTTTTT. This codes for CAWSSSLRQGPTNEKLFF.